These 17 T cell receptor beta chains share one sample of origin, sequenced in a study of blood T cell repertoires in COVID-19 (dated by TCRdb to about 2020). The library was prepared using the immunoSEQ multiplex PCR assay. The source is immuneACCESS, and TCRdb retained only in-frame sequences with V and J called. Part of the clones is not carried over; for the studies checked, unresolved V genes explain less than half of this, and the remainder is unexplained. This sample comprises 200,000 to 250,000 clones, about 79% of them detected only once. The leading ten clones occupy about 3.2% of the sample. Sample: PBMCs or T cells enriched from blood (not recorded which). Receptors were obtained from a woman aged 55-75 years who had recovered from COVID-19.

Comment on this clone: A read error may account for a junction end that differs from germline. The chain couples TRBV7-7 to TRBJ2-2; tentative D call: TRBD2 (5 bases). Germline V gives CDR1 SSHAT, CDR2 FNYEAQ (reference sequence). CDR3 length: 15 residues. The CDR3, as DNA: TGTGCCAGCAGCTTAGGTTCCGGGAACGCCGGGGAGCTGTTTTTT. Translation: CASSLGSGNAGELFF. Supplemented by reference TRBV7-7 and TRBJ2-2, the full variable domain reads GAGVSQSPRYKVTKRGQDVTLRCDPISSHATLYWYQQALGQGPEFLTYFNYEAQPDKSGLPSDRFSAERPEGSISTLTIQRTEQRDSAMYRCASSLGSGNAGELFFGEGSRLTVL.

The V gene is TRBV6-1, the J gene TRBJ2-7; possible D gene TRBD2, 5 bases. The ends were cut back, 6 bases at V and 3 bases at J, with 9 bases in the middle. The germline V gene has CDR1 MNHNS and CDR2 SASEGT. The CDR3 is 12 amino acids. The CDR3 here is CASSPGLYEQYF. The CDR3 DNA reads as TGTGCCAGCAGCCCTGGACTCTACGAGCAGTACTTC.

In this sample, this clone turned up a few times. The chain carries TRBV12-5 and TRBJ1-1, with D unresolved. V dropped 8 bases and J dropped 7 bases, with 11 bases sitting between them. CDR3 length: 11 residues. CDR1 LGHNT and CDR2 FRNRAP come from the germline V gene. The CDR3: CASLRGSEAFF. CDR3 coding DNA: TGTGCTAGTTTAAGAGGGAGTGAAGCTTTCTTT.

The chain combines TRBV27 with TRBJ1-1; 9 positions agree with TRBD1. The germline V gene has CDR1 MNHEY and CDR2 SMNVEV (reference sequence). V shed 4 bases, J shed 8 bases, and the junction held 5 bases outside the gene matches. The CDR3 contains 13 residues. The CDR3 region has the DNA TGTGCCAGCAGTTCTTGGGACAGGGCCGAAGCTTTCTTT. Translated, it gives CASSSWDRAEAFF.

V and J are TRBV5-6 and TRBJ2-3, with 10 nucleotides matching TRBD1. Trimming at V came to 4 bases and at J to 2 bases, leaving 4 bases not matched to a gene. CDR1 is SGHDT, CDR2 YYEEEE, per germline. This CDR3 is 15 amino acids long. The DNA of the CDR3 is TGTGCCAGCAGCACGGACAGGGGGGTCACAGATACGCAGTATTTT. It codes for CASSTDRGVTDTQYF. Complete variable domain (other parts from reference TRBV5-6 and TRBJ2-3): DAGVTQSPTHLIKTRGQQVTLRCSPKSGHDTVSWYQQALGQGPQFIFQYYEEEERQRGNFPDRFSGHQFPNYSSELNVNALLLGDSALYLCASSTDRGVTDTQYFGPGTRLTVL.

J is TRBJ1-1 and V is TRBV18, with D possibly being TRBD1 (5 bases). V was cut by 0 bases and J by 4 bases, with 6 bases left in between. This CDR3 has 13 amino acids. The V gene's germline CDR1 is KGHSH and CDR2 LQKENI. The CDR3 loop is CASSPPGATEAFF. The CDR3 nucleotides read TGTGCCAGCTCACCACCAGGGGCCACTGAAGCTTTCTTT.

As DNA, the CDR3 is TGTGCCAGCAGTCCGCGGGGGAACTCCTACAATGAGCAGTTCTTC. This translates into CASSPRGNSYNEQFF. The V gene is TRBV27, the J gene TRBJ2-1, with 7 bases that match TRBD2. The CDR3 runs to 15 residues. J was trimmed by 0 bases and V by 5 bases; bases with no gene match: 4. Per the germline V gene, CDR1 is MNHEY and CDR2 is SMNVEV (reference sequence).

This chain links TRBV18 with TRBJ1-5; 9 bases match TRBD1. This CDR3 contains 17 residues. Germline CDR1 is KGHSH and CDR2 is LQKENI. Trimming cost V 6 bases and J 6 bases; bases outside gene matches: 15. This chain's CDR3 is CASSALEDRGTGQPQHF. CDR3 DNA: TGTGCCAGCTCCGCCCTGGAAGACAGGGGGACGGGTCAGCCCCAGCATTTT. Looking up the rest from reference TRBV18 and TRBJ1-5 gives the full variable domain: NAGVMQNPRHLVRRRGQEARLRCSPMKGHSHVYWYRQLPEEGLKFMVYLQKENIIDESGMPKERFSAEFPKEGPSILRIQQVVRGDSAAYFCASSALEDRGTGQPQHFGDGTRLSIL.

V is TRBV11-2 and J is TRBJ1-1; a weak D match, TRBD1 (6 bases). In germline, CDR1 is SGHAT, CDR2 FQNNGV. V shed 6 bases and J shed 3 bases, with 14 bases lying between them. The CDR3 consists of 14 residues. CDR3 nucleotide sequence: TGTGCCAGCAGTTCTCAAACAGGGTACACTGAAGCTTTCTTT. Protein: CASSSQTGYTEAFF.

CDR3 sequence (DNA): TGCAGTGCTAGTTTTGGACAGCCGAATCAGCCCCAGCATTTT. Translation gives CSASFGQPNQPQHF. The chain recombines TRBV20-1 with TRBJ1-5, with D perhaps TRBD1 (6 bases). Germline loops: CDR1 DFQATT, CDR2 SNEGSKA (reference sequence). The length of the CDR3 is 14 residues. V was clipped by 3 bases and J by 4 bases, with 13 bases between them.

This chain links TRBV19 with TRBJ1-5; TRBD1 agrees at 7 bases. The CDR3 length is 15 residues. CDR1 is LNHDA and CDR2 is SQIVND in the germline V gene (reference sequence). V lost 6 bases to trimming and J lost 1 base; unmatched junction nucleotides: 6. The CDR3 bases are TGTGCCAGTAGCAGGACAGGCGTCAGCAATCAGCCCCAGCATTTT. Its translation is CASSRTGVSNQPQHF.

As DNA, the CDR3 is TGTGCCAGCAGTCACGACAGGGCGATCACCGGGGAGCTGTTTTTT. As protein: CASSHDRAITGELFF. The rearrangement joins TRBV5-8 to TRBJ2-2, with 7 bases matching TRBD1. This CDR3 is built from 15 residues. Germline V lookup: CDR1 SGHTS, CDR2 YDEGEE. The trim removed 5 bases at V and 4 bases at J, leaving 8 bases unmatched.

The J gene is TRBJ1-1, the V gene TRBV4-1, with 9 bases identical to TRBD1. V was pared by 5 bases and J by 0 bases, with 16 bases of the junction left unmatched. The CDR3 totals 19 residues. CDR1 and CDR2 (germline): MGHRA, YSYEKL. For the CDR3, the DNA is TGCGCCAGCAGCTACACATACCGGGACAGGGTAAGGGTGAACACTGAAGCTTTCTTT. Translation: CASSYTYRDRVRVNTEAFF.

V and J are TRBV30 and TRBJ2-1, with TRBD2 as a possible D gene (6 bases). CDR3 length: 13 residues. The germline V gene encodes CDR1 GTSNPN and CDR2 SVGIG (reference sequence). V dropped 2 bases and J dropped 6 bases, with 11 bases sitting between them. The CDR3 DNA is TGTGCCTGGAGTCAATCTAGCGTCAATGAGCAGTTCTTC. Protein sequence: CAWSQSSVNEQFF.

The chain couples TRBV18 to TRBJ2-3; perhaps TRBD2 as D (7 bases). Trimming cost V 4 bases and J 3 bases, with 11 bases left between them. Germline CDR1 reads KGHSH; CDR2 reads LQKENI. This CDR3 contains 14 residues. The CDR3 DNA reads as TGTGCCAGCTCACTGGGGGGGCCGACAGATACGCAGTATTTT. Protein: CASSLGGPTDTQYF.

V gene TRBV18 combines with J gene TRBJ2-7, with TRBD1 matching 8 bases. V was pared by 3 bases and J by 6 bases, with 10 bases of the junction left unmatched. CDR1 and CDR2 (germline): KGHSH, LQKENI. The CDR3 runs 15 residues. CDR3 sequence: CASSPPSGQGGEQYF. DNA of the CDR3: TGTGCCAGCTCACCTCCTTCAGGACAGGGCGGCGAGCAGTACTTC.

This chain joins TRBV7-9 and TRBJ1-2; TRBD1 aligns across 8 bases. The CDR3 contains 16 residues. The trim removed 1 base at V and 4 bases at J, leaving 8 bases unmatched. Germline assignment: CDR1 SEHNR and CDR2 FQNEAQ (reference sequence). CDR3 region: CASSLGGDTGGYGYTF. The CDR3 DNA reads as TGTGCCAGCAGCTTAGGTGGGGACACAGGGGGCTATGGCTACACCTTC.